This T cell receptor (beta chain) was sequenced for a study of graft-versus-host responses after intestinal transplantation. Overall study results and limits: Circulating GvH clones peaking coincided with falling HvG clones soon after transplant. Present in recipient marrow, GvH clones included some that appeared first in ileum or blood.

Measured with immunoSEQ multiplex PCR; TCRdb has only the in-frame clones, and not every one. This table has approximately 10,000 clones, about three quarters appearing once. The CDR3 is 15 amino acids. Germline assignment: CDR1 SGHRS and CDR2 YFSETQ. V gave up 1 base and J gave up 5 bases, with 13 bases separating them. Points on this clone: Its antigen is unidentified.

The clonotype comes from a human patient who received an intestinal transplant, so some T cells may come from the graft donor. The material sequenced was PBMCs, taken 494 days after intestinal transplant. The V gene is TRBV5-1, the J gene TRBJ2-1; D is ambiguous. This CDR3 reads CASSLRSGYNNEQFF. The CDR3, as DNA: TGCGCCAGCAGCTTGAGGTCAGGCTATAACAATGAGCAGTTCTTC.